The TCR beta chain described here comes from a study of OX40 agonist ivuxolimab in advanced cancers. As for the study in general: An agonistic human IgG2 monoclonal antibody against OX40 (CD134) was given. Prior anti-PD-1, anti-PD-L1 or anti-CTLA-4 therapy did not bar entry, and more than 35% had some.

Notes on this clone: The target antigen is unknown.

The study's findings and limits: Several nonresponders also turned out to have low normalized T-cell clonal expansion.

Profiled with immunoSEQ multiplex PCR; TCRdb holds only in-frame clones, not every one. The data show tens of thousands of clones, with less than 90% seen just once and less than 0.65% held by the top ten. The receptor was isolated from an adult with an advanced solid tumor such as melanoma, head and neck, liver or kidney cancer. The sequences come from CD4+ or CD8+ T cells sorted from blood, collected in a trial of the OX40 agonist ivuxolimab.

CDR3 sequence: CASSLEQGNLNIQYF. The CDR3 bases are TGTGCCAGCAGCTTAGAACAGGGGAATTTAAACATTCAGTACTTC. The V and J genes are TRBV11-2 and TRBJ2-4; 7 bases align to TRBD1. V dropped 0 bases and J dropped 6; count of bases not matched to a gene: 5. Germline-derived CDR1 and CDR2 are SGHAT and FQNNGV. The length of the CDR3 is 15 residues.